Below, 21 T cell receptor beta chains from the same sample are listed, as sequenced in a study of shared clonotypes between healthy human individuals. The naive CD8 population came from CD45RO-negative cells selected for CCR7, without terminally differentiated effector memory CD45RA+ cells. TCRdb keeps only in-frame clones here, not all; method: immunoSEQ multiplex PCR. The profile covers approximately 2,200,000 clones, with 93% appearing a single time and under 2% taken by the ten largest. What was sequenced was naive CD8+ T cells from PBMCs. The receptors were sampled from a man aged 18 to 29 in good health. Some clones in this sample may be carry-over from other donors' samples.

The V and J genes are TRBV5-6 and TRBJ2-2, with D possibly called TRBD1 or TRBD2 (5 bases each). V gave up 4 bases and J gave up 5 bases, with 15 bases separating them. The CDR3 consists of 15 residues. CDR1 and CDR2 (germline): SGHDT, YYEEEE. The CDR3 region is CASSLGPPGTGELFF. DNA for the CDR3: TGTGCCAGCAGCCTGGGACCTCCGGGGACCGGGGAGCTGTTTTTT.

This chain joins TRBV5-1 and TRBJ2-5; the D is unclear. V lost 7 bases, J lost 0 bases, and 16 bases lay in between. Germline V gives CDR1 SGHRS, CDR2 YFSETQ. The CDR3 runs to 15 residues. This CDR3 is CASLGSIPYQETQYF. The CDR3 region has the DNA TGCGCCAGCCTCGGGTCGATACCGTACCAAGAGACCCAGTACTTC.

V gene TRBV28 combines with J gene TRBJ1-4, with 7 bases fitting TRBD1. The CDR3 is made up of 16 amino acids. Germline assignment: CDR1 MDHEN and CDR2 SYDVKM. The trim removed 5 bases at V and 7 bases at J, leaving 13 bases unmatched. The CDR3 DNA reads TGTGCCAGCAGTCTCGAGACAGGGCGAAGGTTTGAAAAACTGTTTTTT. This sequence encodes CASSLETGRRFEKLFF.

This sequence joins TRBV28 and TRBJ2-1; 11 bases are shared with TRBD2. CDR1 and CDR2 from the germline V gene are MDHEN and SYDVKM. The CDR3 consists of 16 residues. Trimming cost V 8 bases and J 7 bases; bases outside gene matches: 13. The DNA for the CDR3 is TGTGCCAGCGGACAAAGACTAGCGGGGTTTCCAAATGAGCAGTTCTTC. The encoded protein is CASGQRLAGFPNEQFF.

As DNA, the CDR3 is TGTGCCAGCAGTTTATGGTCAGGGGCTCACGAGCAGTACTTC. Translating it yields CASSLWSGAHEQYF. This sequence joins TRBV28 and TRBJ2-7; a possible D gene is TRBD1 (6 bases). V lost 0 bases and J 5 bases, leaving 11 bases between the germline ends. The CDR3 runs 14 residues. Germline V CDR1 and CDR2: MDHEN, SYDVKM.

This clone was seen once. The chain employs TRBV9 and TRBJ2-3, with D unclear. V dropped 0 bases and J dropped 0 bases, with 8 bases sitting between them. Germline-derived CDR1 and CDR2 are SGDLS and YYNGEE. The CDR3 contains 15 residues. The CDR3 nucleotides read TGTGCCAGCAGCGTAGCTCGGATTAGCACAGATACGCAGTATTTT. This gives the protein CASSVARISTDTQYF.

This rearrangement joins TRBV19 to TRBJ1-1; a possible D gene is TRBD1 (6 bases). CDR1 is LNHDA, CDR2 SQIVND, per germline (reference sequence). This CDR3 has 14 amino acids. The V end lost 7 bases, the J end lost 6 bases, and 18 bases lay between the germline ends. CDR3 DNA sequence: TGTGCCAGTACTCGGGGAGCAGGGGTACCTGAAGCTTTCTTT. It yields the protein CASTRGAGVPEAFF.

This clone was counted only a few times. This sequence joins TRBV19 and TRBJ2-1, with D maybe TRBD1 (5 bases). Trimming stripped 8 bases from V and 2 bases from J, with 13 bases between. The CDR3 is 14 residues long. Germline V CDR1 and CDR2: LNHDA, SQIVND (reference sequence). The CDR3 region is CASAVGPAYNEQFF. CDR3 sequence (DNA): TGTGCCAGTGCCGTGGGGCCGGCCTACAATGAGCAGTTCTTC.

The chain combines TRBV7-2 with TRBJ2-2, with D possibly TRBD2 on 5 matching bases. Germline V lookup: CDR1 SGHTA, CDR2 FQGNSA. Trimming took 5 bases from V and 0 from J, leaving 10 bases between them. The CDR3 extends over 15 amino acids. CDR3 protein: CASSPRAANTGELFF. Here the CDR3 DNA reads TGTGCCAGCAGCCCAAGAGCGGCGAACACCGGGGAGCTGTTTTTT. Full variable domain (missing parts from reference TRBV7-2 and TRBJ2-2): GAGVSQSPSNKVTEKGKDVELRCDPISGHTALYWYRQSLGQGLEFLIYFQGNSAPDKSGLPSDRFSAERTGGSVSTLTIQRTQQEDSAVYLCASSPRAANTGELFFGEGSRLTVL.

Turning to this clone: Other DNA sequences within the sample encode an identical CDR3. This sequence joins TRBV27 and TRBJ1-1; D remains unclear. Germline CDR1 and CDR2: MNHEY and SMNVEV (reference sequence). The V end was cut by 2 bases, the J end by 4 bases, with 14 bases between. The CDR3 has 15 residues. This CDR3 is CASSLGSRGSTEAFF. The CDR3 DNA reads TGTGCCAGCAGTTTAGGAAGCAGAGGAAGCACTGAAGCTTTCTTT.

This chain connects TRBV11-2 to TRBJ2-6, with 9 bases lining up with TRBD1. V shed 4 bases, J shed 2 bases, and the junction held 6 bases outside the gene matches. The V gene's germline CDR1 is SGHAT and CDR2 FQNNGV. CDR3 length: 17 amino acids. CDR3 DNA: TGTGCCAGCAGCTCTATACAGGGGGCGGCTGGGGCCAACGTCCTGACTTTC. Protein: CASSSIQGAAGANVLTF.

V gene TRBV15 combines with J gene TRBJ1-1; D call uncertain. The CDR3 sequence is 14 residues long. From germline, CDR1 is LNHNV and CDR2 YYDKDF (reference sequence). V was pared by 3 bases and J by 0 bases, with 8 bases between. Here the CDR3 DNA reads TGTGCCACCAGCAGGGCAGTGATGAACACTGAAGCTTTCTTT. As protein: CATSRAVMNTEAFF.

The chain has TRBV28 and TRBJ2-3; D gene unclear. Trimming left V 8 bases short and J 5 bases short, with 11 bases between. This CDR3 is 12 amino acids long. Germline V gene sequence: CDR1 MDHEN, CDR2 SYDVKM. The CDR3 sequence is CASRFDGDTQYF. DNA for the CDR3: TGTGCCAGCCGGTTTGATGGAGATACGCAGTATTTT.

The CDR3 loop reads CASSLVSSGGGTGELFF. DNA for the CDR3: TGCGCCAGCAGCTTGGTATCGTCGGGAGGGGGCACCGGGGAGCTGTTTTTT. The V call is TRBV5-1, the J call TRBJ2-2, with 8 bases identical to TRBD2. The germline CDR1 and CDR2 sequences are SGHRS and YFSETQ. J gave up 4 bases and V 0 bases, and 8 bases lay outside the gene matches. The CDR3 has 17 residues.

The V gene is TRBV9, the J gene TRBJ1-3, with TRBD1 as a possible D gene (6 bases). V lost 1 base to trimming and J lost 0 bases, with 17 bases between them. The V gene's germline CDR1 is SGDLS and CDR2 YYNGEE. CDR3 length: 18 residues. In nucleotides, the CDR3 is TGTGCCAGCAGCGTAAATGTGAGGGACACGGCCTCTGGAAACACCATATATTTT. Translating it yields CASSVNVRDTASGNTIYF.

As concerns this clone: Other nucleotide sequences from this sample produce the same CDR3. The V and J genes are TRBV28 and TRBJ2-7; D remains unclear. Germline V lookup: CDR1 MDHEN, CDR2 SYDVKM. The length of the CDR3 is 12 residues. V lost 3 bases and J 3 bases, leaving 6 bases between the germline ends. For the CDR3, the DNA is TGTGCCAGCAGTTTGGGTGTCTACGAGCAGTACTTC. This codes for CASSLGVYEQYF.

The J gene is TRBJ2-4, the V gene TRBV5-4; D may be TRBD1 (6 bases). The length of the CDR3 is 18 residues. From germline, CDR1 is SGHNT and CDR2 YYREEE (reference sequence). Trimming pared 4 bases from V and 2 bases from J, leaving 22 bases between. CDR3 nucleotides: TGTGCCAGCAGCAACAACCCCACTCGGGACATAACCAAAAACATTCAGTACTTC. Translating gives CASSNNPTRDITKNIQYF.

This clone turned up a few times. The genes are TRBV30 and TRBJ1-5; D not resolved. This CDR3 is built from 13 residues. The V end was cut by 6 bases, the J end by 4 bases, with 13 bases between. Per germline, CDR1 GTSNPN and CDR2 SVGIG (reference sequence). CDR3 sequence reads: CACQPLVNQPQHF. The DNA for the CDR3 is TGTGCCTGTCAGCCCCTAGTTAATCAGCCCCAGCATTTT. Full variable domain (rest looked up from reference TRBV30 and TRBJ1-5): SQTIHQWPATLVQPVGSPLSLECTVEGTSNPNLYWYRQAAGRGLQLLFYSVGIGQISSEVPQNLSASRPQDRQFILSSKKLLLSDSGFYLCACQPLVNQPQHFGDGTRLSIL.

The gene calls are TRBV27 and TRBJ2-1; D is unclear. This CDR3 comprises 12 residues. Germline lookup yields CDR1 MNHEY and CDR2 SMNVEV (reference sequence). Trimming took off 6 bases at V and 9 bases at J, with 12 bases between the two ends. CDR3 nucleotides: TGTGCCAGCAGCCTTAACCAGGTTGAGCAGTTCTTC. It specifies CASSLNQVEQFF.

This chain uses TRBV7-8 with TRBJ2-6, with D perhaps TRBD1 (5 bases). Trimming removed 5 bases from V and 1 base from J, with 18 bases in between. Germline values: CDR1 SGHVS, CDR2 FQNEAQ. This CDR3 has 18 residues. The CDR3 reads CASSHQSGILSGANVLTF. The CDR3 DNA reads as TGTGCCAGCAGCCACCAATCAGGGATTCTTTCTGGGGCCAACGTCCTGACTTTC.

This clone was detected a few times. The same CDR3 also results from other DNA sequences found in this sample. The chain combines TRBV5-1 with TRBJ2-7; no firm D call. The CDR3 sequence is 13 residues long. Deletions cut 0 bases from V and 2 bases from J, with 6 bases between. The germline V gene encodes CDR1 SGHRS and CDR2 YFSETQ. DNA of the CDR3: TGCGCCAGCAGCTTGGACAGCACCTACGAGCAGTACTTC. It is translated as CASSLDSTYEQYF.